The rows below give T cell receptor beta chains drawn from one sample of a study of neoadjuvant anti-PD-1 for oral cavity cancer. TCRdb's copy holds only in-frame clones and misses some; the assay was immunoSEQ multiplex PCR. The sample holds over 9,500 clones, 57% seen once. The source was tumor tissue, collected before nivolumab (anti-PD-1) treatment. All receptors derive from a person between 35 and 79 years old with oral cavity squamous cell carcinoma. CDR3s leave out the opening cysteine and the closing phenylalanine or tryptophan.

v_gene	j_gene	CDR3aa
TRBV20-1	TRBJ1-2	TGQGGYGYT
TRBV6-5	TRBJ1-2	ASSYIRTGGNYGYT
TRBV28	TRBJ1-1	ASSFGTEGGEAF
TRBV28	TRBJ2-3	ASSFLAGTDTQY
TRBV7-3	TRBJ2-2	ASSLIPSGTGLTGELF
TRBV5-1	TRBJ2-6	ASSLAPGVLLTGANVLT
TRBV27	TRBJ1-2	ASSLNGYGYT
TRBV5-4	TRBJ1-2	ASSLGSIGTNYT
TRBV10-3	TRBJ1-4	AISESGQGGEKLF
TRBV14	TRBJ1-2	ASSQEPRGGYGYT
TRBV30	TRBJ1-4	AWSVQGGRTNEKLF
TRBV6-5	TRBJ2-3	ASSSFGLAGTDTQY
TRBV28	TRBJ2-2	ASSSPGTGELF
TRBV2	TRBJ1-2	ASRGQGYGYT
TRBV9	TRBJ2-1	ASSVGPLGNEQF
TRBV28	TRBJ2-3	ASSSQRAGSSTDTQY
TRBV7-3	TRBJ1-1	ASSLWQNTEAF
TRBV15	TRBJ2-2	AIHGGTGELF
TRBV18	TRBJ2-2	ASSPKPGELF
TRBV6-5	TRBJ2-1	ASTTWGVYNEQF
TRBV7-6	TRBJ2-3	ASSPLGSTTDTQY
TRBV7-2	TRBJ2-7	ASSFGTWGTYEQY
TRBV5-5	TRBJ2-6	ASSLYHRGGLAGANVLT
TRBV10-2	TRBJ2-7	ASSDPGTVPGLAGVPSYEQY
TRBV29-1	TRBJ2-7	SACQGADEQY
TRBV5-4	TRBJ2-1	ASSLVLNNEQF
TRBV29-1	TRBJ2-1	SVTPASSYNEQF
TRBV5-1	TRBJ1-1	ASSLEFNTEAF
TRBV2	TRBJ1-2	ASRTQGQGEGYT
TRBV5-1	TRBJ2-7	ASSLGQSQYYEQY
TRBV11-3	TRBJ2-1	ASSLGGSSNEQF
TRBV18	TRBJ2-5	ASSRTGGQETQY
TRBV9	TRBJ2-1	ASSVVAGNEQF
TRBV28	TRBJ2-5	ASSPHPGLQETQY
TRBV5-1	TRBJ1-2	ASSLVGGDGYT
TRBV28	TRBJ2-2	ASNHPAGELF
TRBV6-5	TRBJ2-1	ASSQGYEQF
TRBV6-5	TRBJ2-3	ASTNTDTQY
TRBV19	TRBJ1-1	ASSMSNMNTEAF
TRBV19	TRBJ1-2	ASNEDRGSYGYT
TRBV7-9	TRBJ2-4	ASSSTDVNIQY
TRBV2	TRBJ1-5	ASSISGGFQPQH
TRBV10-3	TRBJ1-3	AIRLDRPGNTIY
TRBV29-1	TRBJ2-5	SVEMEAGETQY
TRBV11-2	TRBJ2-2	ASSLEGGELF
TRBV19	TRBJ1-2	SHGGRRVQLANYGYT
TRBV7-2	TRBJ2-3	ASSLVVRTDTQY
TRBV6-6	TRBJ2-5	ASRDRGRGQETQY
TRBV29-1	TRBJ1-5	SVADSPNQPQH
TRBV6-1	TRBJ2-1	ASSEAQVKQF
TRBV28	TRBJ1-2	ASSKSGGRYT
TRBV27	TRBJ2-1	ASSTIRSGSNEQF
TRBV19	TRBJ2-2	ASSMVTGNTGELF
TRBV7-9	TRBJ2-7	ASSPPLSEQY
TRBV6-1	TRBJ2-7	ASITLTYEQY
TRBV27	TRBJ2-3	ASSFGAGPSTDTQY
TRBV15	TRBJ2-1	ATSRALAGVYPNEQF